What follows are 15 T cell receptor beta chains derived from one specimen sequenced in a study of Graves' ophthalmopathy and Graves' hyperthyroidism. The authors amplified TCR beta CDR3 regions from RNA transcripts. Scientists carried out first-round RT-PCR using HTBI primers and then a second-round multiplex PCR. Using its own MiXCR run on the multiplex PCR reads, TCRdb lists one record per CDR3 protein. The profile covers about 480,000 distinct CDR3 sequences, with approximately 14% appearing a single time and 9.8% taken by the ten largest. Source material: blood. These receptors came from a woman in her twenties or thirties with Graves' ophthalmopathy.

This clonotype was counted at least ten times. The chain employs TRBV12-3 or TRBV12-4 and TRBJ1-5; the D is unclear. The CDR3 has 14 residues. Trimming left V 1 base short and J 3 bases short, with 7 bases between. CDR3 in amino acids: CASSLDISNQPQHF. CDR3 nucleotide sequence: TGTGCCAGCAGTTTAGACATTTCCAATCAGCCCCAGCATTTT.

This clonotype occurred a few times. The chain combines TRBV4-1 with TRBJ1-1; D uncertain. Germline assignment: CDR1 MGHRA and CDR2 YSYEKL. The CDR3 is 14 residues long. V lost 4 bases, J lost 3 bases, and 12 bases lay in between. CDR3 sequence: CASSPVPRDTEAFF. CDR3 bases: TGCGCCAGCAGCCCGGTCCCGAGGGACACTGAAGCTTTCTTT.

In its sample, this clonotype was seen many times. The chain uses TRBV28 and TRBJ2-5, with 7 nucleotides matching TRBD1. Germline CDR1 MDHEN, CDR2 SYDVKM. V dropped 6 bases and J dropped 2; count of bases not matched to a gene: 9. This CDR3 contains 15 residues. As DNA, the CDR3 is TGTGCCAGCAGCCCACAGGGGATCAGGCAAGAGACCCAGTACTTC. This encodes CASSPQGIRQETQYF.

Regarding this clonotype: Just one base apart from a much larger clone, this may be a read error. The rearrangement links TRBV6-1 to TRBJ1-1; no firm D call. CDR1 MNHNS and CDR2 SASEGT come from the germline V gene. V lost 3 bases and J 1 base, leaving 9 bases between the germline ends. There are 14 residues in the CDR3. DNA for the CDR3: TGTGCCAGCAGTGATACGGACGGGAACACTGAAGCTTTCTTT. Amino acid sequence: CASSDTDGNTEAFF.

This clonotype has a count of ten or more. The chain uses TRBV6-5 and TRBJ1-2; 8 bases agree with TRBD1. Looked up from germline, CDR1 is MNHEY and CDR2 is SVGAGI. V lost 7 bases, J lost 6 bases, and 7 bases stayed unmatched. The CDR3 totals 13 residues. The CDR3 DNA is TGTGCCAGCACCACCGGGACAGGAGATGGCTACACCTTC. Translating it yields CASTTGTGDGYTF.

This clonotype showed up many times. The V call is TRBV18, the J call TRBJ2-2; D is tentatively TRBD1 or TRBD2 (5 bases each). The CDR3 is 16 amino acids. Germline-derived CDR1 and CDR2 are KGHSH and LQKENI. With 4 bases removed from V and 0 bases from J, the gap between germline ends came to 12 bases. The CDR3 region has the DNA TGTGCCAGCTCACTAACCGGGACCCCGAACACCGGGGAGCTGTTTTTT. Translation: CASSLTGTPNTGELFF.

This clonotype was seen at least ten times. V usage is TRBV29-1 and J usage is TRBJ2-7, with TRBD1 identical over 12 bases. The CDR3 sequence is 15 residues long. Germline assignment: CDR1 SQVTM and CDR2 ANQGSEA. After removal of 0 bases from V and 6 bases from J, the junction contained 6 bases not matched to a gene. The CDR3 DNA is TGCAGCGTTGAAGATCCGGGACAGGGGGCTTTCGAGCAGTACTTC. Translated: CSVEDPGQGAFEQYF.

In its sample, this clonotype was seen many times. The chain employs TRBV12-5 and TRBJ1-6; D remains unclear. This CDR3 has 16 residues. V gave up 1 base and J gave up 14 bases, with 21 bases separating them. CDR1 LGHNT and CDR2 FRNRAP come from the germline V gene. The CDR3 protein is CASGLAPIGVRTALHF. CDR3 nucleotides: TGTGCTAGTGGTTTGGCCCCAATCGGGGTCCGGACGGCCCTCCACTTT. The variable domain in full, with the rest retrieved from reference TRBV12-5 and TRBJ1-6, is DARVTQTPRHKVTEMGQEVTMRCQPILGHNTVFWYRQTMMQGLELLAYFRNRAPLDDSGMPKDRFSAEMPDATLATLKIQPSEPRDSAVYFCASGLAPIGVRTALHFGNGTRLTVT.

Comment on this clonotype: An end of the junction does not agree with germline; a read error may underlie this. The CDR3 region is CASSQATSGLQETQYF. The CDR3 coding sequence is TGTGCCAGCAGCCAAGCGACTAGCGGCCTCCAAGAGACCCAGTACTTC. The gene calls are TRBV10-2 and TRBJ2-5; TRBD2 agrees at 9 bases. Germline CDR1 is WSHSY and CDR2 is SAAADI. The CDR3 totals 16 residues.

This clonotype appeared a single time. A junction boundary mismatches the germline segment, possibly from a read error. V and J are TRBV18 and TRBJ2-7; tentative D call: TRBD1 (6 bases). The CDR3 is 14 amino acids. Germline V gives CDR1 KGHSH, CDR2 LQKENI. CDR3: CAGSPGVTSYEQYF. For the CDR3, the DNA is TGTGCCGGCTCACCAGGGGTTACCTCCTACGAGCAGTACTTC.

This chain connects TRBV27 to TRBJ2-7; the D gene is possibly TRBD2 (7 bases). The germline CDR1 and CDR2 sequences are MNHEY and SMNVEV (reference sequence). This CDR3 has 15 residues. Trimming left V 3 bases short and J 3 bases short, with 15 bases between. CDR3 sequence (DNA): TGTGCCAGCAGTTTGGGGGGGGCGCGGGGCTACGAGCAGTACTTC. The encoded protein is CASSLGGARGYEQYF.

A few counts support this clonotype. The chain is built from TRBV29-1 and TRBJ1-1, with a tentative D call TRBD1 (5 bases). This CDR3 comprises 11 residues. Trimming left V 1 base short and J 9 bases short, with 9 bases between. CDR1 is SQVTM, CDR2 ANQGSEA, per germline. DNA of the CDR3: TGCAGCGTTGAAGTCGGGGCCCAAGCTTTCTTT. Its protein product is CSVEVGAQAFF.

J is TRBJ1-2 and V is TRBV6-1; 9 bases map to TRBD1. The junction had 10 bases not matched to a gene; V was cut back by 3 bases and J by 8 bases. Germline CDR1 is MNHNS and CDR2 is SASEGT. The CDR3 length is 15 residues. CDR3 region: CASSDLGTGRRGYTF. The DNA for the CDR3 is TGTGCCAGCAGTGACTTGGGGACAGGGCGAAGAGGCTACACCTTC.

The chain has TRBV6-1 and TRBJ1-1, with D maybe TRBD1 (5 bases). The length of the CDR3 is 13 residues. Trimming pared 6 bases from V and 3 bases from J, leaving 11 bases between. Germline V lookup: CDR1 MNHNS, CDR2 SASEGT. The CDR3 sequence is CASRGGLDTEAFF. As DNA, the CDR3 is TGTGCCAGCAGGGGGGGATTAGACACTGAAGCTTTCTTT.

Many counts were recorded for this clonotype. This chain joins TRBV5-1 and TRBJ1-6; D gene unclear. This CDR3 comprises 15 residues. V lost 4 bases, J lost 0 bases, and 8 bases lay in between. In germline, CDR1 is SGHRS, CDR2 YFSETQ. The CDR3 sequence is CASSTSSSYNSPLHF. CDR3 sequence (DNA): TGCGCCAGCAGCACAAGTAGCTCCTATAATTCACCCCTCCACTTT.